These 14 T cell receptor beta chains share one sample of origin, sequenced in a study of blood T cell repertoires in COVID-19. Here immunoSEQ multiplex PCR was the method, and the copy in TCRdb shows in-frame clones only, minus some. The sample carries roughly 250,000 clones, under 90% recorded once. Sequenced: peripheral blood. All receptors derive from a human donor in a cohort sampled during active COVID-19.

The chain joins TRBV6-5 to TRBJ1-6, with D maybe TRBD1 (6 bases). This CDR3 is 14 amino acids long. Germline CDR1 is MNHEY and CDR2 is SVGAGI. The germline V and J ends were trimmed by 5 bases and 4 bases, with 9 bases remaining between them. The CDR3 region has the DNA TGTGCCAGCAGTCCGCAGGGGTATAATTCACCCCTCCACTTT. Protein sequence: CASSPQGYNSPLHF.

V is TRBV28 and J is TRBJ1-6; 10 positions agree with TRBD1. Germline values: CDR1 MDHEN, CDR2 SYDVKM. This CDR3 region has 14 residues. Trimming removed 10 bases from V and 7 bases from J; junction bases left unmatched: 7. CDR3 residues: CANRGTGVNSPLHF. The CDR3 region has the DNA TGTGCCAACAGGGGGACAGGGGTAAATTCACCCCTCCACTTT.

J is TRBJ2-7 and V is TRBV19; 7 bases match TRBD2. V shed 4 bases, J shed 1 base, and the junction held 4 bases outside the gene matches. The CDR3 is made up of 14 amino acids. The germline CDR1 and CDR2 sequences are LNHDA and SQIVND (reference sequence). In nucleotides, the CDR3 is TGTGCCAGTAGTAATCAGGGAGGGTCCTACGAGCAGTACTTC. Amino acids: CASSNQGGSYEQYF.

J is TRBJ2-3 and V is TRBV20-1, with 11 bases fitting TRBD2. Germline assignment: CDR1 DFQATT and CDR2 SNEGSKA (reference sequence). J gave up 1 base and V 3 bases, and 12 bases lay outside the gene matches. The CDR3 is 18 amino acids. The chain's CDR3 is CSASAVAGGPRRTDTQYF. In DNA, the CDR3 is TGCAGTGCTAGTGCGGTAGCGGGAGGGCCGAGACGCACAGATACGCAGTATTTT.

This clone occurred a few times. The CDR3 reads CASSLRDSYTDTQYF. The CDR3 coding sequence is TGTGCCAGCAGCTTGAGAGACTCTTACACAGATACGCAGTATTTT. The chain has TRBV5-8 and TRBJ2-3; no clear D gene. V lost 1 base, J lost 2 bases, and 11 bases lay in between. Germline V gene sequence: CDR1 SGHTS, CDR2 YDEGEE. The CDR3 has 15 residues.

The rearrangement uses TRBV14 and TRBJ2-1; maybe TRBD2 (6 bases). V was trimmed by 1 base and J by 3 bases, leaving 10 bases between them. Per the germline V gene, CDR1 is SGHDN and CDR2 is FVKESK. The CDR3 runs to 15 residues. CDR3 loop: CASSQGLEVYNEQFF. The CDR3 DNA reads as TGTGCCAGCAGCCAAGGACTAGAGGTCTACAATGAGCAGTTCTTC.

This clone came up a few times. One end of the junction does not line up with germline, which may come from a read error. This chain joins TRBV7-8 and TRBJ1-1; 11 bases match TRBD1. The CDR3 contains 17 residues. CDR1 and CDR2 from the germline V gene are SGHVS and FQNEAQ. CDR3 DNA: TGTGCCAGCAGCCTAGCGGACAGGGGGCCAAGGTACACTGAAGCTTTCTTT. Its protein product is CASSLADRGPRYTEAFF.

CDR3 residues: CASSYLPGQGVHEQYF. DNA of the CDR3: TGTGCCAGCAGTTACCTCCCGGGACAGGGTGTCCACGAGCAGTACTTC. The V call is TRBV6-2 or TRBV6-3, the J call TRBJ2-7, with 9 nucleotides matching TRBD1. The junction had 10 bases not matched to a gene; V was cut back by 2 bases and J by 5 bases. The germline V gene has CDR1 MNHEY and CDR2 SVGEGT. This CDR3 contains 16 residues.

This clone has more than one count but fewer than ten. The CDR3 DNA sequence: TGTGCCAGCAGCCAATTGGGGACAGCTCGCTACACCTTC. Translated, it gives CASSQLGTARYTF. V usage is TRBV3-1 (or the pseudogene TRBV3-2) and J usage is TRBJ1-2; 7 bases match TRBD1. The germline V gene encodes CDR1 LGHDT and CDR2 YNNKEL (reference sequence). The CDR3 has 13 amino acids. V was clipped by 2 bases and J by 9 bases; unmatched bases: 6.

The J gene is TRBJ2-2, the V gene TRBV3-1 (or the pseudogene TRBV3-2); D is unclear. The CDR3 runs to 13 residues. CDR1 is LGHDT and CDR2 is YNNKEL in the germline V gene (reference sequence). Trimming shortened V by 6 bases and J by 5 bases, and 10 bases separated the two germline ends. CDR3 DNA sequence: TGTGCCAGCAGTCCAGGTAGAACCGGGGAGCTGTTTTTT. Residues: CASSPGRTGELFF.

DNA for the CDR3: TGTGCCAGCAGCTTAACAGCGGGACGGTACAATGAGCAGTTCTTC. It specifies CASSLTAGRYNEQFF. The chain uses TRBV7-8 and TRBJ2-1; 7 bases line up with TRBD2. The trim removed 2 bases at V and 4 bases at J, leaving 5 bases unmatched. Germline V gene sequence: CDR1 SGHVS, CDR2 FQNEAQ. This CDR3 is 15 amino acids long.

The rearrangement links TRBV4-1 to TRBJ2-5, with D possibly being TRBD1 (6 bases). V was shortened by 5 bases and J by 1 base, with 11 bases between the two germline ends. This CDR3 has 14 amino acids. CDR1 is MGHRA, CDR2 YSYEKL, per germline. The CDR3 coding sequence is TGCGCCAGCAGCACGCAGGGGCTCCAAGAGACCCAGTACTTC. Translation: CASSTQGLQETQYF.

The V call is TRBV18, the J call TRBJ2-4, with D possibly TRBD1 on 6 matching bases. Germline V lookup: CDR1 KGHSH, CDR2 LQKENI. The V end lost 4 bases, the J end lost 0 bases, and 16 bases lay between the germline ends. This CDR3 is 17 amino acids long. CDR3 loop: CASSHIPDRLAKNIQYF. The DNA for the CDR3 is TGTGCCAGCTCACATATACCGGACAGATTAGCCAAAAACATTCAGTACTTC.

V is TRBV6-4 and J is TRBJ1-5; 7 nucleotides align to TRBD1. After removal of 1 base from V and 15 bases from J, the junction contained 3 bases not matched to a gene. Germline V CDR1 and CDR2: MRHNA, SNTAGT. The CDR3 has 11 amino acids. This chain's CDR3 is CASSDYRGRHF. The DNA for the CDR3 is TGTGCCAGCAGTGACTACAGGGGAAGGCATTTT.